This T cell receptor (beta chain) was sequenced for a study of response to subunit inactivated influenza vaccine. TCRdb reprocessed the RT-PCR reads via MiXCR and lists one record per CDR3 protein. The sample includes just under 550,000 distinct CDR3 sequences, roughly 25% of them seen just once. This clonotype was seen many times. Trimming shortened V by 5 bases and J by 6 bases, and 10 bases separated the two germline ends. Looked up from germline, CDR1 is SQVTM and CDR2 is ANQGSEA. This CDR3 has 11 amino acids. The data were also submitted as part of a second study, on T cells expressing NK-cell markers. That report adds: Production of TCR beta cDNA relied on 5'RACE template switching with UMIs. Sorted CD3+CD56+NKG2C+, CD3+CD56+NKG2C- and CD3+CD56-NKG2C+ T-cell subsets were beta-chain profiled. Of CD8+ T cells, roughly 1.0-8% belonged to dominant NKG2C+ clonotypes in five or six donors. One observes that, in several donors, these clonotypes were also the leading ones within the CD3+CD56-NKG2C+ fraction.

The origin of this receptor is a man in his forties or fifties who received an inactivated influenza vaccine. This rearrangement joins TRBV29-1 to TRBJ1-1; D is ambiguous. Specimen: CD4+ T cells sorted from PBMCs, collected 11 to 12 days after vaccination. CDR3 DNA sequence: TGCAGCGTTTTCAGTAACGCTGAAGCTTTCTTT. It encodes CSVFSNAEAFF.